Sequencing of this T cell receptor (beta chain) was carried out in a study of cytomegalovirus exposure and HLA in healthy donors. Regarding this clone: Its target is not known.

Overall study findings and caveats: Using the classifier, cytomegalovirus status was reportedly diagnosed with high specificity and sensitivity.

The PCR was carried out with 60 Vbeta primers and 13 Jbeta primers. Produced via immunoSEQ multiplex PCR; TCRdb's table is partial and in-frame only. The data hold about 200,000 clones, with about 80% observed a single time. In germline, CDR1 is MDHEN, CDR2 SYDVKM. CDR3 length: 12 residues. The ends lost 10 bases at V and 5 bases at J; junction bases unmatched: 4. The chain carries TRBV28 and TRBJ2-3, with 9 bases matching TRBD1. The source material was PBMCs. The TCR comes from a woman in her twenties or thirties in good health and CMV-seropositive. This CDR3 is CATTGGIDTQYF. CDR3 coding DNA: TGTGCCACTACAGGGGGCATAGATACGCAGTATTTT.